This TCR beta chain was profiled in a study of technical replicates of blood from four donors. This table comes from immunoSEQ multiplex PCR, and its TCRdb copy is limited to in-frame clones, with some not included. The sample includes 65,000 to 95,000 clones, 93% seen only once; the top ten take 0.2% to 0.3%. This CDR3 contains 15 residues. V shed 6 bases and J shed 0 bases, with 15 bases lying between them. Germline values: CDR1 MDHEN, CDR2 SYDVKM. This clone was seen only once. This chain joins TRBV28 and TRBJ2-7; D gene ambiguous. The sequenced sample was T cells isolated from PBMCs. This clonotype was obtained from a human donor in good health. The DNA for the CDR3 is TGTGCCAGCAGGTCGATTTGGGCGAGCTCCTACGAGCAGTACTTC. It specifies CASRSIWASSYEQYF.